Shown below are 19 T cell receptor beta chains from a single sample sequenced in a study of CD8+CD57+ T cells in acquired aplastic anemia. Both TCR beta VDJ combination and CDR3 sequence profiling were carried out. Genomic DNA was the template for this profiling. MiXCR, run by TCRdb on the reads, gives a single entry per CDR3 protein. The profile shows 80,000 or so distinct CDR3 sequences, less than 60% of them singletons. Sample: sorted CD4+, CD8+, or CD8+CD57+ T cells (not recorded which) from PBMCs. The receptor set was obtained from a human donor in good health, serving as a control.

This clonotype appeared many times. The V gene is TRBV7-8, the J gene TRBJ1-2; 8 nucleotides agree with TRBD1. Germline trimming cut 5 bases from V and 2 bases from J; bases unmatched to any gene: 7. This CDR3 is 15 amino acids long. CDR1 and CDR2 from the germline V gene are SGHVS and FQNEAQ. This CDR3 is CASSRSGTGNYGYTF. The CDR3 bases are TGTGCCAGCAGCAGATCCGGGACAGGAAACTATGGCTACACCTTC. Complete variable domain (other parts from reference TRBV7-8 and TRBJ1-2): GAGVSQSPRYKVAKRGQDVALRCDPISGHVSLFWYQQALGQGPEFLTYFQNEAQLDKSGLPSDRFFAERPEGSVSTLKIQRTQQEDSAVYLCASSRSGTGNYGYTFGSGTRLTVV.

A few counts support this clonotype. Since a much larger clone is just one base distant, this may be a read error. The chain has TRBV6-5 and TRBJ2-7, with a possible D match to TRBD2 (6 bases). The CDR3 runs to 14 residues. CDR1 and CDR2 (germline): MNHEY, SVGAGI. The CDR3 nucleotides read TGTGCCGGCAGTTGGGATAGCGGTCCCTACGAGCAGTACTTC. Translation gives CAGSWDSGPYEQYF.

This chain joins TRBV6-1 and TRBJ2-1, with 8 bases aligning to TRBD2. Germline CDR1 reads MNHNS; CDR2 reads SASEGT. The CDR3 consists of 15 residues. V lost 2 bases and J lost 2; bases outside the gene matches: 2. For the CDR3, the DNA is TGTGCCAGCAGTGAAACTAGCGGCACCTACAATGAGCAGTTCTTC. Translated, it gives CASSETSGTYNEQFF.

The genes are TRBV24-1 and TRBJ2-2, with TRBD1 matching 7 bases. With V trimmed by 5 bases and J by 0 bases, 5 bases remained unmatched. Germline V gives CDR1 KGHDR, CDR2 SFDVKD. The CDR3 spans 16 residues. This CDR3 reads CATSVPQGTNTGELFF. CDR3 bases: TGTGCCACCAGTGTCCCACAGGGGACGAACACCGGGGAGCTGTTTTTT.

Turning to this clonotype: A much larger clone differs by one base, so this may be a read error. The chain carries TRBV9 and TRBJ1-2; D perhaps matches TRBD1 (5 bases). This CDR3 region has 16 residues. CDR1 SGDLS and CDR2 YYNGEE come from the germline V gene. V shed 0 bases and J shed 2 bases, with 14 bases lying between them. CDR3 in amino acids: CASSVDAPGANYGYTF. CDR3 sequence (DNA): TGTGCCAGCAGCGTAGACGCTCCCGGGGCAAACTATGGCTACACCTTC.

On this clonotype: A much larger clone differs from this one at a single base, so this may be a read error. Written as DNA, the CDR3 is TGTGCCACCAGTGACCTGACTAACGGGACAGATACGCAGTATTTT. This encodes CATSDLTNGTDTQYF. The V call is TRBV25-1, the J call TRBJ2-3; maybe TRBD2 (5 bases). Germline V gene data show CDR1 as MGHDK and CDR2 as SYGVNS. The CDR3 loop spans 15 amino acids.

This clonotype was detected many times. The rearrangement uses TRBV5-5 and TRBJ2-3; TRBD1 matches 8 bases. The CDR3 runs to 15 residues. With 4 bases clipped from V and 2 bases from J, the junction kept 6 bases outside the gene matches. CDR1 is SGHKS and CDR2 is YYEKEE in the germline V gene (reference sequence). The CDR3 here is CASSAGQVDTDTQYF. As DNA, the CDR3 is TGTGCCAGCAGCGCGGGACAGGTCGACACAGATACGCAGTATTTT. The full variable domain, completed using reference TRBV5-5 and TRBJ2-3, is DAGVTQSPTHLIKTRGQQVTLRCSPISGHKSVSWYQQVLGQGPQFIFQYYEKEERGRGNFPDRFSARQFPNYSSELNVNALLLGDSALYLCASSAGQVDTDTQYFGPGTRLTVL.

This clonotype was seen repeatedly, ten times or more. This chain uses TRBV9 with TRBJ2-3; tentative D call: TRBD1 (6 bases). This CDR3 contains 15 residues. Germline V lookup: CDR1 SGDLS, CDR2 YYNGEE. Trimming left V 1 base short and J 2 bases short, with 11 bases between. The CDR3: CASSVSGAYTDTQYF. CDR3 nucleotides: TGTGCCAGCAGCGTATCAGGGGCGTACACAGATACGCAGTATTTT. The complete variable domain, with remaining parts taken from reference TRBV9 and TRBJ2-3, reads DSGVTQTPKHLITATGQRVTLRCSPRSGDLSVYWYQQSLDQGLQFLIQYYNGEERAKGNILERFSAQQFPDLHSELNLSSLELGDSALYFCASSVSGAYTDTQYFGPGTRLTVL.

This clonotype was recorded at least ten times. No conserved phenylalanine or tryptophan is present at the end of the CDR3, so a read error is the likely explanation. It is unclear where the CDR3 begins or ends on the DNA, so no DNA is shown, and the CDR3 is as TCRdb lists it. This chain links TRBV15 with TRBJ2-1; the table's D call, TRBD2, was not checked against the DNA. Germline lookup yields CDR1 LNHNV and CDR2 YYDKDF (reference sequence). The CDR3 comprises 10 residues, both ends counted. The CDR3 sequence: CATSSPGALD.

This clonotype was observed many times. This sequence joins TRBV2 and TRBJ1-1; perhaps TRBD1 as D (5 bases). The V gene's germline CDR1 is SNHLY and CDR2 FYNNEI. CDR3 length equals 15 residues. Trimming took 3 bases from V and 1 from J, leaving 12 bases between them. The chain's CDR3 is CASSEDGAPNTEAFF. In DNA form, the CDR3 reads TGTGCCAGCAGTGAGGACGGGGCACCGAACACTGAAGCTTTCTTT. The whole variable domain, remainder taken from reference TRBV2 and TRBJ1-1, is EPEVTQTPSHQVTQMGQEVILRCVPISNHLYFYWYRQILGQKVEFLVSFYNNEISEKSEIFDDQFSVERPDGSNFTLKIRSTKLEDSAMYFCASSEDGAPNTEAFFGQGTRLTVV.

The V and J genes are TRBV10-3 and TRBJ2-1, with 7 bases matching TRBD2. Germline CDR1 and CDR2: ENHRY and SYGVKD. V lost 5 bases and J lost 7; bases outside the gene matches: 14. The CDR3 extends over 16 amino acids. CDR3 sequence reads: CAISSSGGVGGNEQFF. Here the CDR3 DNA reads TGTGCCATCAGTTCGAGTGGGGGGGTTGGGGGTAATGAGCAGTTCTTC.

This clonotype was observed at least ten times. The rearrangement uses TRBV30 and TRBJ2-7; 7 positions match TRBD2. The germline CDR1 and CDR2 sequences are GTSNPN and SVGIG (reference sequence). The CDR3 contains 14 residues. J was trimmed by 5 bases and V by 7 bases; bases with no gene match: 14. Here the CDR3 reads CASSSGRAWDEQYF. CDR3 in DNA: TGTGCCTCTTCTAGCGGTAGAGCATGGGACGAGCAGTACTTC.

Only a few counts were recorded for this clonotype. A much larger clone sits a single nucleotide away, making a read error possible. The chain carries TRBV13 and TRBJ2-7, with 8 bases identical to TRBD2. J was trimmed by 4 bases and V by 8 bases; bases with no gene match: 10. The CDR3 is 14 amino acids. Germline V lookup: CDR1 PRHDT, CDR2 FYEKMQ (reference sequence). CDR3 nucleotide sequence: TGTGCCAGCGGCTCCTCTCGGGGGGGGTACGAGCAGTACTTC. The encoded protein is CASGSSRGGYEQYF.

This clonotype was observed a handful of times. The chain couples TRBV12-3 or TRBV12-4 to TRBJ2-5, with 10 bases identical to TRBD2. The junction had 4 bases not matched to a gene; V was cut back by 4 bases and J by 2 bases. CDR3 size: 15 residues. The CDR3 spells CASSSPTSGQETQYF. In nucleotides, the CDR3 is TGTGCCAGCAGTTCCCCGACTAGCGGGCAAGAGACCCAGTACTTC.

This clonotype has ten or more counts. The chain uses TRBV10-3 and TRBJ2-1; TRBD2 aligns across 10 bases. Germline CDR1 and CDR2: ENHRY and SYGVKD. The CDR3 covers 16 residues. V dropped 3 bases and J dropped 8; count of bases not matched to a gene: 10. The CDR3 sequence is CAISDVVAGGGDEQFF. The CDR3 DNA reads as TGTGCCATCAGTGACGTCGTAGCGGGAGGAGGAGATGAGCAGTTCTTC.

The V gene is TRBV10-3, the J gene TRBJ1-2; D unresolved. The length of the CDR3 is 14 residues. Germline CDR1 is ENHRY and CDR2 is SYGVKD. V was shortened by 0 bases and J by 4 bases, with 9 bases between the two germline ends. The CDR3 here is CAISESASPYGYTF. The DNA for the CDR3 is TGTGCCATCAGTGAGTCGGCTTCCCCCTATGGCTACACCTTC.

The CDR3 spells CASGQHGYTF. CDR3 in DNA: TGCGCCAGTGGACAGCATGGCTACACCTTC. The rearrangement links TRBV10-2 to TRBJ1-2, with D perhaps matching TRBD1 (6 bases). This CDR3 is 10 amino acids long. Trimming took 9 bases from V and 6 from J, leaving 8 bases between them. The germline CDR1 and CDR2 sequences are WSHSY and SAAADI.

The rearrangement links TRBV7-2 to TRBJ2-3, with TRBD2 identical over 10 bases. CDR3 length equals 18 residues. CDR1 SGHTA and CDR2 FQGNSA come from the germline V gene. The V and J ends lost 0 bases and 0 bases, in that order; junction bases with no gene match: 6. This chain's CDR3 is CASSLAVWTSGSTDTQYF. The CDR3 DNA reads as TGTGCCAGCAGCTTAGCGGTATGGACTAGCGGTAGCACAGATACGCAGTATTTT.

This clonotype came up many times. The chain uses TRBV19 and TRBJ1-2; the D gene is possibly TRBD1 (5 bases). Trimming took 10 bases from V and 1 from J, leaving 22 bases between them. Per germline, CDR1 LNHDA and CDR2 SQIVND (reference sequence). The length of the CDR3 is 16 residues. In DNA, the CDR3 is TGTGCCACCCTGGGGGACCGGAACTCTAGTAACTATGGCTACACCTTC. Its protein product is CATLGDRNSSNYGYTF.